This T cell receptor (beta chain) was captured by sequencing in a study of blood T cell repertoires in COVID-19 (dated by TCRdb to 2020 to 2021). Study-wide context: Samples from collaborators originated in the United States, Italy and Spain and spanned both the acute and convalescent phases of COVID-19. The dataset comprised deeply sampled blood TCRbeta repertoires from subjects exposed to, actively infected with, or recovered from COVID-19. The samples were drawn from the first 160 participants of the ongoing ImmuneRACE study and from 950 to 1,500 subjects provided by 6 global collaborators. Where HLA class I and class II types were available, the types were taken from metadata supplied by the sample provider, not from assay-based typing. The repertoires were made available in a free public database intended to serve as a resource for research on the immune response to SARS-CoV-2. The material from the prospective study consisted of cDNA or gDNA derived from T cells, B-cell-depleted T cells, or PBMCs. Nearly every sample came with metadata listing a de-identified subject ID, COVID-19 status, age in years and sex.

As concerns this clone: Its antigen target is currently unknown. No per-base quality is available; no much larger clone lies one base away.

Points the paper makes about the study in general: How much clinical and demographic metadata was included differed by source and by participant, and the metadata was provided uncurated.

TCRbeta CDR3 regions were amplified from genomic DNA by means of the immunoSEQ Assay, a bias-controlled multiplex PCR. From the authors' description of their analysis: The number of nucleated cells in each sample was estimated by amplification of reference gene primers within the assay. Sequence reads were collapsed and filtered to measure the absolute abundance of every unique TCRbeta CDR3 rearrangement. Productive Simpson clonality was computed per sample as the square root of Simpson's diversity index over productive rearrangements. TCRdb took this table from immuneACCESS and kept in-frame rearrangements with V and J called. Such tables lack part of the clones; where checked against another copy, unresolved V genes explain under half of the gap, and the rest is unexplained. The D gene and trimming were derived from the DNA, and the V and J assignments and clone size from that table. A total of approximately 160,000 clones appear in this sample, more than 70% of them only once. In total, the top ten clones hold 14% of the sample.

Whole blood was collected in K2EDTA tubes by collaborating institutions according to the institutions' own protocols. For TCRbeta analysis, collaborator samples were shipped as frozen whole blood, as isolated PBMCs, or as DNA extracted from either sample type. The clonotype was recovered from a man younger than 35 with active or convalescent COVID-19. Sequences were obtained from peripheral blood.

The nucleotide sequence reads TGTGCCAGCAGCTTGTTACTCAGGGTGGAGACCCAGTACTTC. Its protein is CASSLLLRVETQYF. Rearrangement joined TRBV7-2 to TRBJ2-5; a weak D assignment points to TRBD1 (5 bases agree). CDR1 SGHTA and CDR2 FQGNSA are derived from the germline V gene. V lost 3 bases and J lost 5 bases; the stretch between them is 13 bases long. The CDR3 numbers 14 residues from cysteine through phenylalanine. Solely the CDR3 DNA is kept, with 42 bases framed from the first base. Outside the CDR3, residues come from the reference TRBV7-2 and TRBJ2-5 proteins, so the full variable domain is: GAGVSQSPSNKVTEKGKDVELRCDPISGHTALYWYRQSLGQGLEFLIYFQGNSAPDKSGLPSDRFSAERTGGSVSTLTIQRTQQEDSAVYLCASSLLLRVETQYFGPGTRLLVL.